Below, 11 T cell receptor beta chains from the same sample are listed, as sequenced in a study of blood T cell repertoires in COVID-19. Sequenced by immunoSEQ multiplex PCR; TCRdb stores in-frame clones only, minus some. The repertoire holds 50,000 to 70,000 clones, around 79% seen once, with roughly 5% in the top ten. The sample was peripheral blood. The source is a human donor in a cohort sampled during active COVID-19.

The chain combines TRBV4-3 with TRBJ1-2, with 7 bases identical to TRBD1. The CDR3 is 14 residues long. Germline assignment: CDR1 LGHNA and CDR2 YSLEER. V dropped 0 bases and J dropped 5; count of bases not matched to a gene: 3. For the CDR3, the DNA is TGCGCCAGCAGCCAAGAGGTACAGGGGTATGGCTACACCTTC. This encodes CASSQEVQGYGYTF.

This chain connects TRBV30 to TRBJ1-1; possible D gene TRBD1, 5 bases. From germline, CDR1 is GTSNPN and CDR2 SVGIG (reference sequence). The ends were cut back, 4 bases at V and 5 bases at J, with 14 bases in the middle. The CDR3 has 13 amino acids. This CDR3 is CAWTHGGGTEAFF. The DNA for the CDR3 is TGTGCCTGGACCCACGGGGGAGGGACTGAAGCTTTCTTT.

The CDR3 coding sequence is TGCGCCAGCAGCTTGACCGGGTCGTCTTTCTATGGCTACACCTTC. Translation: CASSLTGSSFYGYTF. This chain joins TRBV5-1 and TRBJ1-2; no firm D call. V lost 1 base and J lost 4, with 14 bases in between. Germline-derived CDR1 and CDR2 are SGHRS and YFSETQ. CDR3 length equals 15 residues.

The chain uses TRBV24-1 and TRBJ1-2; a weak D match, TRBD1 (5 bases). Germline CDR1 KGHDR, CDR2 SFDVKD. V was pared by 3 bases and J by 4 bases, with 8 bases between. The CDR3 totals 13 residues. CDR3 nucleotide sequence: TGTGCCACCAGTGATCAGGGAGGCTATGGCTACACCTTC. This sequence encodes CATSDQGGYGYTF.

V and J are TRBV5-1 and TRBJ1-2; D not resolved. V lost 2 bases, J lost 3 bases, and 23 bases lay in between. Germline V gives CDR1 SGHRS, CDR2 YFSETQ. The CDR3 covers 18 residues. CDR3: CASSLPTVGEGADYGYTF. CDR3 nucleotides: TGCGCCAGCAGCTTACCCACCGTAGGTGAGGGAGCGGACTATGGCTACACCTTC.

By share of the sample, this clone is medium-sized (0.01 to 0.1%). This rearrangement joins TRBV6-5 to TRBJ2-7; D unresolved. In germline, CDR1 is MNHEY, CDR2 SVGAGI. CDR3 length equals 12 residues. Trimming shortened V by 7 bases and J by 1 base, and 8 bases separated the two germline ends. The CDR3 protein is CASTDTSYEQYF. The CDR3 nucleotides read TGTGCCAGCACCGACACTTCCTACGAGCAGTACTTC.

The chain carries TRBV6-5 and TRBJ1-3, with a tentative D call TRBD1 (5 bases). V was clipped by 8 bases and J by 0 bases, with 8 bases between them. CDR3 length: 13 amino acids. Germline values: CDR1 MNHEY, CDR2 SVGAGI. The CDR3 coding sequence is TGTGCCAGCGGCAGGGTCTCTGGAAACACCATATATTTT. Protein product: CASGRVSGNTIYF.

The chain carries TRBV11-3 and TRBJ2-7, with D possibly being TRBD1 (6 bases). The CDR3 loop spans 12 amino acids. Germline lookup yields CDR1 SGHNT and CDR2 YENEEA. V was trimmed by 4 bases and J by 3 bases, leaving 7 bases between them. Here the CDR3 reads CASSSRGYEQYF. Written as DNA, the CDR3 is TGTGCCAGCAGCTCCAGGGGCTACGAGCAGTACTTC.

The CDR3 is CASSSGTLTEAFF. Written as DNA, the CDR3 is TGTGCCAGCAGCTCCGGGACACTTACTGAAGCTTTCTTT. The chain uses TRBV6-5 and TRBJ1-1, with D maybe TRBD1 (6 bases). V was cut by 6 bases and J by 5 bases, with 13 bases left in between. The CDR3 spans 13 residues. The germline CDR1 and CDR2 sequences are MNHEY and SVGAGI.

This chain connects TRBV20-1 to TRBJ2-7; perhaps TRBD2 as D (6 bases). The V end lost 5 bases, the J end lost 3 bases, and 8 bases lay between the germline ends. Germline V gene data show CDR1 as DFQATT and CDR2 as SNEGSKA (reference sequence). This CDR3 region has 11 residues. This CDR3 reads CSAAGGYEQYF. The CDR3 DNA reads as TGCAGTGCTGCCGGGGGCTACGAGCAGTACTTC.

The chain couples TRBV6-2 or TRBV6-3 to TRBJ2-1; TRBD2 aligns across 13 bases. Trimming removed 2 bases from V and 7 bases from J; junction bases left unmatched: 5. Per the germline V gene, CDR1 is MNHEY and CDR2 is SVGEGT. The CDR3 is made up of 16 amino acids. The CDR3 DNA follows: TGTGCCAGCAGTTACGAACTAGCGGGAGGGGGGAATGAGCAGTTCTTC. The encoded protein is CASSYELAGGGNEQFF.